These 21 T cell receptor beta chains originate from one sample sequenced in a study of Graves' ophthalmopathy and Graves' hyperthyroidism. Amplification of the TCR beta CDR3 regions used RNA transcripts (as template). Following a first-round RT-PCR that used HTBI primers, a second-round multiplex PCR was carried out. TCRdb ran MiXCR on the multiplex PCR reads and lists one entry per CDR3 protein. The sample has approximately 1.2 million distinct CDR3 sequences, roughly two fifths seen once. Sequences were obtained from peripheral blood or thyroid tissue (not recorded which). These receptors originate from an adult man with Graves' hyperthyroidism.

This clonotype was detected many times. CDR3 nucleotide sequence: TGTGCCAGCAGCCACGGACAGCTCTATGGCTACACCTTC. As protein: CASSHGQLYGYTF. This chain joins TRBV7-2 and TRBJ1-2, with D perhaps TRBD1 (6 bases). CDR3 length: 13 residues. Germline V gene data show CDR1 as SGHTA and CDR2 as FQGNSA. Trimming stripped 5 bases from V and 4 bases from J, with 11 bases between.

This chain uses TRBV4-3 with TRBJ1-6; D ambiguous. Trimming stripped 0 bases from V and 5 bases from J, with 14 bases between. Germline CDR1 is LGHNA and CDR2 is YSLEER. The CDR3 spans 17 residues. The CDR3 spells CASSQDRPKGHNSPLHF. CDR3 nucleotides: TGCGCCAGCAGCCAAGATCGCCCGAAGGGTCATAATTCACCCCTCCACTTT.

The genes are TRBV7-9 and TRBJ1-1; 10 bases agree with TRBD1. V was pared by 4 bases and J by 1 base, with 6 bases of the junction left unmatched. The CDR3 has 16 residues. Germline CDR1 is SEHNR and CDR2 is FQNEAQ (reference sequence). The CDR3 DNA reads TGTGCCAGCAGCTCGGACAGGGGGGTCCAGAACACTGAAGCTTTCTTT. This codes for CASSSDRGVQNTEAFF.

Remarks on this clonotype: A much larger clone differs from this one at a single base, so this may be a read error. V is TRBV11-2 and J is TRBJ1-1; D gene uncertain. Looked up from germline, CDR1 is SGHAT and CDR2 is FQNNGV. V dropped 4 bases and J dropped 8 bases, with 11 bases sitting between them. The CDR3 spans 12 residues. CDR3 DNA sequence: TGTGCCAGCAGCTCCCCTAGGGCGGAAGCTTTCTTT. It is translated as CASSSPRAEAFF.

The chain has TRBV7-9 and TRBJ1-5; 7 nucleotides line up with TRBD1. The CDR3 contains 16 residues. Trimming removed 5 bases from V and 9 bases from J; junction bases left unmatched: 16. Germline-derived CDR1 and CDR2 are SEHNR and FQNEAQ (reference sequence). The CDR3 DNA is TGTGCCAGCAGCCAAGATGCCCGGGACAGCCTCTGGCCCCAGCATTTT. It is translated as CASSQDARDSLWPQHF.

Only a few counts were recorded for this clonotype. A clone one base away is much larger, so this may be a read error. The gene calls are TRBV6-5 and TRBJ1-2; D call uncertain. V lost 6 bases and J lost 3, with 8 bases in between. The germline CDR1 and CDR2 sequences are MNHEY and SVGAGI. The CDR3 is 12 amino acids. In DNA form, the CDR3 reads TGTGCCAGCAGGGGGTTCGACTATGGCTACACCTTC. Translation: CASRGFDYGYTF.

This clonotype was seen once. The chain recombines TRBV7-9 with TRBJ1-1; 9 bases line up with TRBD1. There are 14 residues in the CDR3. CDR1 is SEHNR and CDR2 is FQNEAQ in the germline V gene (reference sequence). V was pared by 4 bases and J by 7 bases, with 7 bases of the junction left unmatched. This CDR3 reads CASSYNRGQDEAFF. In nucleotides, the CDR3 is TGTGCCAGCAGCTATAACAGGGGGCAGGATGAAGCTTTCTTT.

There are many counts of this clonotype. The rearrangement joins TRBV12-3 or TRBV12-4 to TRBJ1-2; D is uncertain. Trimming removed 3 bases at V and 5 bases at J, with 16 bases between. The CDR3 spans 15 residues. This CDR3 reads CASSLGGPLAYGYTF. For the CDR3, the DNA is TGTGCCAGCAGTTTGGGCGGCCCACTTGCGTATGGCTACACCTTC.

In its sample, this clonotype was seen once. DNA of the CDR3: TGCGCCAGCAGTGAGCCACCCGGTCGTACCAATCAGCCCCAGCATTTT. Protein sequence: CASSEPPGRTNQPQHF. J is TRBJ1-5 and V is TRBV10-2, with D unclear. CDR1 is WSHSY and CDR2 is SAAADI in the germline V gene. CDR3 length: 16 residues. V shed 2 bases and J shed 3 bases, with 14 bases lying between them.

This clonotype was picked up many times. The rearrangement uses TRBV20-1 and TRBJ1-1; D gene ambiguous. CDR3 length: 11 amino acids. V lost 2 bases and J 10 bases, leaving 11 bases between the germline ends. Germline CDR1 reads DFQATT; CDR2 reads SNEGSKA (reference sequence). In DNA form, the CDR3 reads TGCAGTGCTAGACTTATAGAGCGAGCTTTCTTT. This encodes CSARLIERAFF.

V gene TRBV7-2 combines with J gene TRBJ1-4, with TRBD1 matching 9 bases. The CDR3 has 14 residues. The J segment lost 8 bases and the V segment lost 4 bases, leaving 5 bases of the junction unmatched. Germline V gene data show CDR1 as SGHTA and CDR2 as FQGNSA. CDR3 sequence reads: CASSSPGTGEKLFF. In DNA, the CDR3 is TGTGCCAGCAGCTCCCCTGGGACAGGGGAAAAACTGTTTTTT.

This chain uses TRBV20-1 with TRBJ1-5; D not certain. With 1 base removed from V and 0 bases from J, the gap between germline ends came to 7 bases. Germline loops: CDR1 DFQATT, CDR2 SNEGSKA (reference sequence). The CDR3 is made up of 14 amino acids. The CDR3 spells CSARASNSNQPQHF. The CDR3 nucleotides read TGCAGTGCTAGAGCCTCAAATAGCAATCAGCCCCAGCATTTT.

The chain is built from TRBV5-4 and TRBJ2-2; D is unclear. The V gene lost 4 bases and the J gene lost 1 base, with 11 bases spanning the gap. CDR3 length: 15 amino acids. In germline, CDR1 is SGHNT, CDR2 YYREEE (reference sequence). The CDR3 bases are TGTGCCAGCAGCCTTAGAATCGGGAACACCGGGGAGCTGTTTTTT. It is translated as CASSLRIGNTGELFF. Looking up the rest from reference TRBV5-4 and TRBJ2-2 gives the full variable domain: ETGVTQSPTHLIKTRGQQVTLRCSSQSGHNTVSWYQQALGQGPQFIFQYYREEENGRGNFPPRFSGLQFPNYSSELNVNALELDDSALYLCASSLRIGNTGELFFGEGSRLTVL.

The chain employs TRBV11-1 and TRBJ1-1, with TRBD1 as a possible D gene (5 bases). Germline-derived CDR1 and CDR2 are SGHAT and FQDESV (reference sequence). The germline V and J ends were trimmed by 6 bases and 1 base, with 15 bases remaining between them. This CDR3 is built from 15 residues. The CDR3, as DNA: TGTGCCAGCAGTGTCCAGGGCAGGGAGAACACTGAAGCTTTCTTT. Its protein is CASSVQGRENTEAFF.

This clonotype was picked up many times. The chain links TRBV12-3 or TRBV12-4 to TRBJ1-5; a weak D match, TRBD1 (5 bases). The V and J ends lost 6 bases and 4 bases respectively, with 13 bases between them. This CDR3 has 14 residues. Here the CDR3 DNA reads TGTGCCAGCAGCCAGGGTTTTGGTAATCAGCCCCAGCATTTT. This encodes CASSQGFGNQPQHF.

Worth noting for this clonotype: The junction does not match germline at one end; this may be a read error. This chain uses TRBV9 with TRBJ1-6, with D maybe TRBD1 (6 bases). Germline assignment: CDR1 SGDLS and CDR2 YYNGEE. The CDR3 spans 14 residues. DNA of the CDR3: TGTGTCAGCAGCGTAGGGGGTGACAATTCACCCCTCCACTTT. This sequence encodes CVSSVGGDNSPLHF.

This clonotype was seen repeatedly, ten times or more. The chain couples TRBV7-2 to TRBJ1-4, with a tentative D call TRBD1 (6 bases). The germline V gene has CDR1 SGHTA and CDR2 FQGNSA. The CDR3 has 15 residues. V was cut by 5 bases and J by 10 bases, with 20 bases left in between. DNA for the CDR3: TGTGCCAGCAGCCCTAGCGTAGGGGGTGTACGAAAACTGTTTTTT. This gives the protein CASSPSVGGVRKLFF.

This clonotype was picked up a small number of times. Just one base apart from a much larger clone, this may be a read error. This chain joins TRBV29-1 and TRBJ1-2, with D possibly being TRBD1 (5 bases). The CDR3 sequence is 13 residues long. CDR1 SQVTM and CDR2 ANQGSEA come from the germline V gene. The V and J ends lost 4 bases and 1 base respectively, with 10 bases between them. CDR3 in DNA: TGCAGCGTTGCGGGGGACGTTAACTATGGCTACACCTTC. This encodes CSVAGDVNYGYTF.

This clonotype has a single count. A much larger clone differs from this one at a single base, so this may be a read error. The genes are TRBV5-1 and TRBJ1-2; unclear D gene. Germline lookup yields CDR1 SGHRS and CDR2 YFSETQ. Trimming left V 7 bases short and J 1 base short, with 11 bases between. This CDR3 comprises 13 residues. The CDR3 loop is CASGPGDNYGYTF. CDR3 DNA sequence: TGCGCCAGCGGGCCCGGAGATAACTATGGCTACACCTTC.

There are many counts of this clonotype. The chain is built from TRBV10-3 and TRBJ2-5, with 10 bases that match TRBD1. CDR3 length: 13 residues. Trimming cost V 8 bases and J 2 bases; bases outside gene matches: 2. Per the germline V gene, CDR1 is ENHRY and CDR2 is SYGVKD. This CDR3 reads CAIRDRGQETQYF. The CDR3 nucleotides read TGTGCCATCCGGGACAGGGGACAAGAGACCCAGTACTTC.

This clonotype came up many times. V is TRBV2 and J is TRBJ2-7, with D perhaps matching TRBD1 (6 bases). V was trimmed by 6 bases and J by 1 base, leaving 10 bases between them. The CDR3 spans 13 residues. Germline V gene sequence: CDR1 SNHLY, CDR2 FYNNEI. This CDR3 reads CASRARGSYEQYF. The CDR3, as DNA: TGTGCCAGCAGAGCCAGGGGTTCCTACGAGCAGTACTTC.